This T cell receptor (beta chain) was profiled in a study of blood T cell repertoires in COVID-19. At the level of the study: The analysed material was cDNA or gDNA that came from T cells, B-cell-depleted T cells, or PBMCs.

The CDR3 spans 14 residues. Per germline, CDR1 MNHEY and CDR2 SVGAGI. Trimming pared 5 bases from V and 2 bases from J, leaving 12 bases between. This clone showed up just once. The assay was immunoSEQ multiplex PCR, and TCRdb's table has in-frame clones only and misses some. The sample comprises about 190,000 clones, approximately 81% of which are singletons, and about a fifth rests with the top ten. This rearrangement joins TRBV6-5 to TRBJ1-2; maybe TRBD1 (6 bases). The receptor comes from a human donor in a cohort sampled during active COVID-19. The source material was peripheral blood. The CDR3 DNA reads as TGTGCCAGCAGTAGGGCAGGGGAAAACTATGGCTACACCTTC. Translated, it gives CASSRAGENYGYTF.